These T cell receptor beta chains were read from a single sample in a study of post-analysis software for immune sequencing data. TCRdb processed the PCR reads anew with MiXCR; each CDR3 protein has one entry. The sample consists of 380,000 or so distinct CDR3 sequences, less than 35% of them appearing once. Sample: blood. Receptors were obtained from a girl under 18 with multiple sclerosis. Each CDR3 is given with its conserved first and last residue. Clone size is shown for a subset of rows, as once, few, many or a class of expanded clone.

J	V	size	CDR3
-	TRBV5-1	few	CVQIPEQYF
TRBJ2-3	TRBV20-1	few	CSASRDRAVQITQYF
TRBJ2-3	TRBV7-6	once	CASRARQFTDTQYF
TRBJ2-1	TRBV28	once	CASSLLGGGGHNEQFF
TRBJ1-1	TRBV5-1	-	CASSPGGRWETEAFF
TRBJ2-7	TRBV20-1	few	CSAPGTGLYEQYF
TRBJ2-3	TRBV6-1	-	CASSGQSSSTDTQYF
TRBJ2-7	TRBV7-2	-	CASSLEGGLAATEQYF
TRBJ2-7	TRBV7-2	-	CASSLAGGQYEQYF
TRBJ2-6	TRBV9	-	CASSGGPSSGANVLTF
TRBJ2-4	TRBV6-5	-	CASSYGGGPYNEQYF
TRBJ2-3	TRBV7-2	-	CASSLGPGGGAADTQYF
TRBJ1-6	TRBV28	few	CASRRREGLSSYNSPLHF
TRBJ1-4	TRBV7-9	-	CASSFGTGKRSEKLFF
TRBJ2-6	TRBV5-5	-	CASSSSRDRVGANVLTF
TRBJ2-5	TRBV12-3/TRBV12-4	-	CASSPRQDQETQYF
TRBJ2-1	TRBV29-1	many	CSVEDPQLTGILGSEQFF
TRBJ2-1	TRBV20-1	few	CSARRSGGPNEQFF
TRBJ1-1	TRBV6-6	once	CAGKDGVNTEAFF
TRBJ1-3	TRBV6-5	-	CASRTSGTGSGNTIYF
TRBJ2-1	TRBV24-1	few	CATSDFAGTGYNEQFF
TRBJ1-2	TRBV12-3/TRBV12-4	once	CASSSTLDRGGGYTF
TRBJ2-7	TRBV5-1	few	CASSPDTTATYEQYF
TRBJ2-1	TRBV6-1	few	CAGSVWTENEQFF
TRBJ2-7	TRBV5-1	-	CASSYDRFSHEQYF
TRBJ1-2	TRBV10-3	few	CAISESTQGAEGYTF
TRBJ2-7	TRBV3-1	-	CASSQLRSLSYEQYF
-	TRBV7-2	few	CASSFRQGSTYEQYF
TRBJ2-1	TRBV20-1	few	CSARGVGGPSYNEQFF
TRBJ1-1	TRBV7-9	few	CASSPRPGGDTEAFF
TRBJ1-6	TRBV12-3/TRBV12-4	-	CASSRTGTNSPLHF
TRBJ1-2	TRBV6-5	-	CASSYSRGEANYGYTF
TRBJ1-2	TRBV29-1	many	CSVVLENYGYTF
TRBJ2-1	TRBV7-2	-	CASSFDLNYNEQFF
TRBJ2-7	TRBV6-5	many	CASSYSTPGTYEQYF